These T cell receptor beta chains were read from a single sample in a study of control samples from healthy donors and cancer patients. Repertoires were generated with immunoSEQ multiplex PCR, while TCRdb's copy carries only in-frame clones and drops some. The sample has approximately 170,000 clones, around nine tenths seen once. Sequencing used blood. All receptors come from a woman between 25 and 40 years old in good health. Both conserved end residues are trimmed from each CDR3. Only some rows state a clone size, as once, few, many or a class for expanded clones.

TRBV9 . ASSVDSGTGGAGANVLT
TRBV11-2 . ASSPRLSWGSTQY
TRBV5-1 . ASSPGQGSEAF
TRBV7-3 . ASSLFPGTGGSVGYT
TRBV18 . ASSPRGTAKQF
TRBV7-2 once ASSSKAGGPYEQY
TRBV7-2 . ASSLQGPPGTDTQY
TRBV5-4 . ASSPQNNEQF
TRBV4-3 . ASSQDRPSLIHEQY
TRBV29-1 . SVTNPGTNEQF
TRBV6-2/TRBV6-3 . ASSHGEGSQPQH
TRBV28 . ACKRQYASTEAF
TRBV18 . ASSPISYEQY
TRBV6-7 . ASSYHRAF
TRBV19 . ASGTGYGYT
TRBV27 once ASSLWGATETQY
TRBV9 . ASSVVTALPGNTEAF
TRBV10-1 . ASSESIGTGPDTQY
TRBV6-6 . ASSRGTGELF
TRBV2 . ASDGGRGSDTQY
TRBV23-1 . ASSHLPGTRVVGEQF
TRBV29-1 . SVAGTRNSNEQF
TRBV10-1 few ATQDRGRTGELF
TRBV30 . ACEQGDGANVLT
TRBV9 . ASSTPGLIAGQETQY
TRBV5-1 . ASSLAGGGGQETQY
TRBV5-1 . ASSLGSGNTIY
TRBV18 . ASHLWGNLNTEAF
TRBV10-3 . AIRSSYEQY
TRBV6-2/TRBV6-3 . ASSGEAYEQY
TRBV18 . ASSPLRLGTDTQY
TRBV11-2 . ASSLGQGWDTEAF
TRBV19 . ASKVGQTGTGELF
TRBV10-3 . AIGESGTGGLSSYEQY
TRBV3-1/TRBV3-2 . ASSQTNYGYT
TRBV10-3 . AIKGSGEFGEQF
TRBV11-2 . ASSFPLGPQETQY
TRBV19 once ASKSGGFNQPQH
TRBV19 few ATRTSGSGTYEQY
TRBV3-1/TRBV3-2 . ASSPQGESEQF
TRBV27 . ASSPYQGGDTEAF
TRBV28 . ASSSAATEAF
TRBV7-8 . ASSFESGTLSYNEQF
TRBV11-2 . ASSELGSIQY
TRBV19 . ASSIVGQGQRGQPQH
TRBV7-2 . ASSLHPSPSYEQY
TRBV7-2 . ASSSDGGPYEQY
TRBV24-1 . ATSPPPGILSYNEQF
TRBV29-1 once SVDSWDVQY
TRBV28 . ASSLVRVLQPQH
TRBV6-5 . ASKDGRNSNQPQH
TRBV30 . AWSVLAGRHEQF
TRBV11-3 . ASSFEGDTQY
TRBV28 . ASSLTVGNTEAF
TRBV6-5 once ASSSTTSGRTDTQY